The 15 T cell receptor beta chains given below trace back to one sample, sequenced in a study of blood T cell repertoires in COVID-19. TCRdb's copy holds only in-frame clones and misses some; the assay was immunoSEQ multiplex PCR. The sample has some 70,000 clones, 75% to 90% seen once. The sample was peripheral blood. Receptors were obtained from a man in his fifties with acute or convalescent COVID-19.

The chain joins TRBV4-1 to TRBJ2-1; D is perhaps TRBD2 (6 bases). This CDR3 spans 18 amino acids. The germline V gene has CDR1 MGHRA and CDR2 YSYEKL. The ends were cut back, 0 bases at V and 7 bases at J, with 22 bases in the middle. The CDR3 is CASSQDILQDKRGNEQFF. For the CDR3, the DNA is TGCGCCAGCAGCCAAGATATCCTCCAGGACAAACGGGGGAATGAGCAGTTCTTC.

This chain's CDR3 is CASSPRLQEKGYNEQFF. CDR3 DNA sequence: TGTGCCAGCAGCCCCCGACTCCAGGAGAAGGGGTACAATGAGCAGTTCTTC. The V call is TRBV7-2, the J call TRBJ2-1, with D maybe TRBD1 (5 bases). The CDR3 is 17 amino acids. From germline, CDR1 is SGHTA and CDR2 FQGNSA. Trimming removed 5 bases from V and 4 bases from J, with 21 bases in between.

This rearrangement joins TRBV28 to TRBJ2-3, with D tentatively TRBD1 (6 bases). The germline V and J ends were trimmed by 7 bases and 5 bases, with 10 bases remaining between them. The germline V gene has CDR1 MDHEN and CDR2 SYDVKM. This CDR3 is 12 amino acids long. CDR3: CASTDRRDTQYF. CDR3 nucleotides: TGTGCCAGCACTGACAGGAGAGATACGCAGTATTTT. Supplemented by reference TRBV28 and TRBJ2-3, the full variable domain reads DVKVTQSSRYLVKRTGEKVFLECVQDMDHENMFWYRQDPGLGLRLIYFSYDVKMKEKGDIPEGYSVSREKKERFSLILESASTNQTSMYLCASTDRRDTQYFGPGTRLTVL.

The rearrangement joins TRBV4-3 to TRBJ1-1; the D gene is possibly TRBD1 (5 bases). The germline CDR1 and CDR2 sequences are LGHNA and YSLEER. CDR3 length: 14 residues. With 3 bases removed from V and 8 bases from J, the gap between germline ends came to 16 bases. CDR3 protein: CASSQGFGASEAFF. As DNA, the CDR3 is TGCGCCAGCAGCCAGGGGTTTGGGGCGTCGGAAGCTTTCTTT.

The V call is TRBV4-1, the J call TRBJ2-3, with 9 positions matching TRBD2. Unmatched junction bases numbered 18, after V lost 1 base and J lost 4 bases. The germline V gene encodes CDR1 MGHRA and CDR2 YSYEKL. The length of the CDR3 is 20 residues. In DNA, the CDR3 is TGCGCCAGCAGCCAAGGAGCTCTGGGGTTTGTAGCGGGAGTCGCAGATACGCAGTATTTT. Translated: CASSQGALGFVAGVADTQYF.

The V and J genes are TRBV10-3 and TRBJ1-5; D ambiguous. The V end lost 4 bases, the J end lost 0 bases, and 7 bases lay between the germline ends. The CDR3 runs 14 residues. Germline V lookup: CDR1 ENHRY, CDR2 SYGVKD. The DNA for the CDR3 is TGTGCCATCAGTGGGGAGAATAGCAATCAGCCCCAGCATTTT. It is translated as CAISGENSNQPQHF.

The V call is TRBV11-3, the J call TRBJ1-6; TRBD1 aligns across 8 bases. The V gene's germline CDR1 is SGHNT and CDR2 YENEEA. The junction had 4 bases not matched to a gene; V was cut back by 4 bases and J by 8 bases. The CDR3 covers 14 residues. The CDR3 DNA reads TGTGCCAGCAGCTCACAGGGGGTTGATTCACCCCTCCACTTT. Translated: CASSSQGVDSPLHF.

This clone was counted a single time. Other DNA sequences in the same sample also yield this CDR3. The chain joins TRBV30 to TRBJ1-5; D gene unclear. CDR3 length equals 13 residues. Trimming stripped 1 base from V and 4 bases from J, with 8 bases between. Germline loops: CDR1 GTSNPN, CDR2 SVGIG (reference sequence). CDR3 sequence: CAWSGTENQPQHF. In DNA form, the CDR3 reads TGTGCCTGGAGTGGCACAGAAAATCAGCCCCAGCATTTT. The variable domain in full, with the rest retrieved from reference TRBV30 and TRBJ1-5, is SQTIHQWPATLVQPVGSPLSLECTVEGTSNPNLYWYRQAAGRGLQLLFYSVGIGQISSEVPQNLSASRPQDRQFILSSKKLLLSDSGFYLCAWSGTENQPQHFGDGTRLSIL.

The gene calls are TRBV15 and TRBJ2-7, with D maybe TRBD2 (6 bases). The CDR3 is 18 amino acids. CDR1 is LNHNV and CDR2 is YYDKDF in the germline V gene (reference sequence). Trimming removed 4 bases from V and 0 bases from J, with 22 bases in between. The CDR3 DNA follows: TGTGCCACCAGCACAAAGGGGACTCACCGAAGGAGCTCCTACGAGCAGTACGTC. It specifies CATSTKGTHRRSSYEQYV.

This chain connects TRBV9 to TRBJ1-3; D unresolved. Germline CDR1 SGDLS, CDR2 YYNGEE. Trimming removed 3 bases at V and 2 bases at J, with 12 bases between. This CDR3 has 15 amino acids. The CDR3 region is CASSARHQAGNTIYF. CDR3 sequence (DNA): TGTGCCAGCAGCGCCAGACATCAGGCTGGAAACACCATATATTTT.

V usage is TRBV27 and J usage is TRBJ1-6, with TRBD1 as a possible D gene (6 bases). This CDR3 comprises 15 residues. The V gene's germline CDR1 is MNHEY and CDR2 SMNVEV (reference sequence). V dropped 6 bases and J dropped 7 bases, with 16 bases sitting between them. The CDR3 here is CASSKQTGLNSPLHF. The CDR3 DNA follows: TGTGCCAGCAGCAAACAAACAGGGTTGAATTCACCCCTCCACTTT.

The chain uses TRBV18 and TRBJ2-7; a possible D gene is TRBD2 (6 bases). V shed 3 bases and J shed 9 bases, with 15 bases lying between them. The V gene's germline CDR1 is KGHSH and CDR2 LQKENI. The CDR3 runs 13 residues. CDR3 coding DNA: TGTGCCAGCTCACCCATCGAGGGAGGTGGGCAGTACGTC. Translating it yields CASSPIEGGGQYV.

The V gene is TRBV5-1, the J gene TRBJ1-6; a possible D gene is TRBD1 (6 bases). Deletions cut 4 bases from V and 7 bases from J, with 12 bases between. The CDR3 contains 14 residues. The germline V gene encodes CDR1 SGHRS and CDR2 YFSETQ. The DNA of the CDR3 is TGCGCCAGCAGCCGGGACAAAACCAATTCACCCCTCCACTTT. Translated, it gives CASSRDKTNSPLHF. The complete variable domain, with remaining parts taken from reference TRBV5-1 and TRBJ1-6, reads KAGVTQTPRYLIKTRGQQVTLSCSPISGHRSVSWYQQTPGQGLQFLFEYFSETQRNKGNFPGRFSGRQFSNSRSEMNVSTLELGDSALYLCASSRDKTNSPLHFGNGTRLTVT.

This chain's CDR3 is CASSSSISRQSHQPQHF. The CDR3 DNA reads as TGTGCCAGCAGCTCATCCATCTCCAGACAGAGCCATCAGCCCCAGCATTTT. The rearrangement uses TRBV7-2 and TRBJ1-5; D is possibly TRBD1 (5 bases). Trimming cost V 4 bases and J 5 bases, with 21 bases left between them. The CDR3 is made up of 17 amino acids. Germline V gene data show CDR1 as SGHTA and CDR2 as FQGNSA. Supplemented by reference TRBV7-2 and TRBJ1-5, the full variable domain reads GAGVSQSPSNKVTEKGKDVELRCDPISGHTALYWYRQSLGQGLEFLIYFQGNSAPDKSGLPSDRFSAERTGGSVSTLTIQRTQQEDSAVYLCASSSSISRQSHQPQHFGDGTRLSIL.

This clone was seen a single time. An end of the junction does not agree with germline; a read error may underlie this. The rearrangement uses TRBV6-2 or TRBV6-3 and TRBJ2-3; 10 bases fit TRBD2. This CDR3 is 12 amino acids long. The germline CDR1 and CDR2 sequences are MNHEY and SVGEGT. This CDR3 reads CASSSLAGVEVF. The CDR3 coding sequence is TGTGCCAGCAGTTCCCTAGCGGGAGTTGAGGTGTTT.